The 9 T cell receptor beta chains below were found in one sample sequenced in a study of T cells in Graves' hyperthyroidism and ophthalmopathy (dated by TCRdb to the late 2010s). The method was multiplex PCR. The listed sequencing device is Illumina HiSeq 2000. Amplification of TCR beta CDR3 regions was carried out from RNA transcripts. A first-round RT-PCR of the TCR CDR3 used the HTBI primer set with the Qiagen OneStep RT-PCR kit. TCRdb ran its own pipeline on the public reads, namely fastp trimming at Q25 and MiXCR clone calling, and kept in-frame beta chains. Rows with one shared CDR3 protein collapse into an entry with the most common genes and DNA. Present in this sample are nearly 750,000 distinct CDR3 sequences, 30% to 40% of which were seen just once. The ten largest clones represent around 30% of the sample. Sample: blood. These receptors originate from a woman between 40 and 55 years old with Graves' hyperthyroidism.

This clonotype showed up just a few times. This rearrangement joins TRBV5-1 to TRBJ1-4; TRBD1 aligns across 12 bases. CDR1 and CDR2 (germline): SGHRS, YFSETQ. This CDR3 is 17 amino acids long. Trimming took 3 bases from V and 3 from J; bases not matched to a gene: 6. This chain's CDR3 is CASSSGTGGESNEKLFF. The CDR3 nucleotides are TGCGCCAGCAGCTCCGGGACAGGGGGCGAGTCTAATGAAAAACTGTTTTTT.

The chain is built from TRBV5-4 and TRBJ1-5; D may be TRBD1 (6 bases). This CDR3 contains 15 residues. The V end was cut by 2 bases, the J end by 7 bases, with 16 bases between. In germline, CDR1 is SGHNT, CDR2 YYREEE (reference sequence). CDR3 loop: CASSFGGASGQPQHF. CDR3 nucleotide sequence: TGTGCCAGCAGCTTCGGGGGCGCGAGCGGGCAGCCCCAGCATTTT.

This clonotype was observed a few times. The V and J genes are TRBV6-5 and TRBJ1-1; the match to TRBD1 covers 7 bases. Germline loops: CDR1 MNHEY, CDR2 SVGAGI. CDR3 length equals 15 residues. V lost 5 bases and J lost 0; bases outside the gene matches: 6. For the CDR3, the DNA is TGTGCCAGCAGTAATGGACAGGAATTGAACACTGAAGCTTTCTTT. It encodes CASSNGQELNTEAFF.

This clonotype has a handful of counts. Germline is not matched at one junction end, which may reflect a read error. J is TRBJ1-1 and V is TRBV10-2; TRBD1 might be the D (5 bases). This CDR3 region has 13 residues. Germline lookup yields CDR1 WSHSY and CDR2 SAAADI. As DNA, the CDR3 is TGTGCCAGCAGCCAAGACAGCGGGCCGTCAGCTTTCTTT. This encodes CASSQDSGPSAFF.

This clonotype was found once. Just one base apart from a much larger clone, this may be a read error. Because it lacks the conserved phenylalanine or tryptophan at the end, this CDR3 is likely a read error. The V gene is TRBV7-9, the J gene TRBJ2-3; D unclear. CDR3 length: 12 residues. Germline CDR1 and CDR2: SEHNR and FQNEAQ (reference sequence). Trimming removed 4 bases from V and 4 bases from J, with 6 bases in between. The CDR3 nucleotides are TGTGCCAGCAGCTCCTCTTCAGATACGCAGTATTTA. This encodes CASSSSSDTQYL.

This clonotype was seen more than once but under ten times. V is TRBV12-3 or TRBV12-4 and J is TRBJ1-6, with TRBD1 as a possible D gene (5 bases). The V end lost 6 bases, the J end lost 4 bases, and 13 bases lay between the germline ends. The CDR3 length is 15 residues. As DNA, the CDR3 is TGTGCCAGCAGATCAAATAGACAGTATAATTCACCCCTCCACTTT. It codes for CASRSNRQYNSPLHF.

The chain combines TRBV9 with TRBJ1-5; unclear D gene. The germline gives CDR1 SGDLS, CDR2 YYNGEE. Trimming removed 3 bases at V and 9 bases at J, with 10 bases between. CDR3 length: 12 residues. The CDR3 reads CASSEGGSPQHF. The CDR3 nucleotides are TGTGCCAGCAGCGAGGGAGGGTCGCCCCAGCATTTT. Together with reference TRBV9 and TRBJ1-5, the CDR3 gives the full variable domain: DSGVTQTPKHLITATGQRVTLRCSPRSGDLSVYWYQQSLDQGLQFLIQYYNGEERAKGNILERFSAQQFPDLHSELNLSSLELGDSALYFCASSEGGSPQHFGDGTRLSIL.

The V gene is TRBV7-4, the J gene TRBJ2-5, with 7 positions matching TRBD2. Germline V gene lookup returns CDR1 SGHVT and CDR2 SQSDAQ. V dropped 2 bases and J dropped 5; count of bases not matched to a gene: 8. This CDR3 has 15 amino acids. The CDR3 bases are TGTGCCAGCAGCTTATCTGTAAGCGGGATTGAGACCCAGTACTTC. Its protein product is CASSLSVSGIETQYF.

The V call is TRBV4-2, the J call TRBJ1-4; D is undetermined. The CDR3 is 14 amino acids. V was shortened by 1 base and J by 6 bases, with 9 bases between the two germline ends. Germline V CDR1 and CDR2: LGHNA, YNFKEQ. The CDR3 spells CASSQGGLDEKLFF. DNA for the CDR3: TGTGCCAGCAGCCAAGGGGGTCTGGATGAAAAACTGTTTTTT.